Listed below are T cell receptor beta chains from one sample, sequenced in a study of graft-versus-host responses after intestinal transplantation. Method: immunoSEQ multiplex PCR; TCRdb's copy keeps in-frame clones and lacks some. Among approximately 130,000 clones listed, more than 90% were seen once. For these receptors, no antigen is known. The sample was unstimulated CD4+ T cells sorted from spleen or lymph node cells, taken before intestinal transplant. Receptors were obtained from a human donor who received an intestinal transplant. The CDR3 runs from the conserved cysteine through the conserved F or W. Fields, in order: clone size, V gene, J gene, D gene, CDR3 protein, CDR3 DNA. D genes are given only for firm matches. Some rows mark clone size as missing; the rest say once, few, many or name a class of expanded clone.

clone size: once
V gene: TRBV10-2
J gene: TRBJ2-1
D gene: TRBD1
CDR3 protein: CASSGWGQVGNEQFF
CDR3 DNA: TGCGCCAGCAGTGGTTGGGGACAGGTCGGTAATGAGCAGTTCTTC

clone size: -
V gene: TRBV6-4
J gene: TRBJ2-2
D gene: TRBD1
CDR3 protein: CASSEQGANTGELFF
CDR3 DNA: TGTGCCAGCAGTGAACAGGGGGCGAACACCGGGGAGCTGTTTTTT

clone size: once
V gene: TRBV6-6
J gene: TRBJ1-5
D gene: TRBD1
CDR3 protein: CASSPDRDRQPQHF
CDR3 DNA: TGTGCCAGCAGTCCCGACAGGGACCGACAGCCCCAGCATTTT

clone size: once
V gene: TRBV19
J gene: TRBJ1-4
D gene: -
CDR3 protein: CASSSVRQKLFF
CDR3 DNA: TGTGCCAGTAGTTCAGTTCGACAAAAACTGTTTTTT

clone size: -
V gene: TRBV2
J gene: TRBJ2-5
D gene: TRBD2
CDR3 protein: CASSFFAGEGETQYF
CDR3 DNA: TGTGCCAGCAGTTTTTTTGCGGGGGAGGGCGAGACCCAGTACTTC

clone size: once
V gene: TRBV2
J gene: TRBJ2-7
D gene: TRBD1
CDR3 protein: CASRVATGVYEQYF
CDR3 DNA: TGTGCCAGCAGGGTGGCGACAGGGGTCTACGAGCAGTACTTC

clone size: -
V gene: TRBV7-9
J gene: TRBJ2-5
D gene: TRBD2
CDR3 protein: CASSREGPPETQYF
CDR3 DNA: TGTGCCAGCAGCCGGGAGGGGCCACCAGAGACCCAGTACTTC

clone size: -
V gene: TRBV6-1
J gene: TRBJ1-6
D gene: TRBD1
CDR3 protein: CASRGTGGSPLHF
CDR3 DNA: TGTGCCAGCAGGGGGACAGGGGGATCACCCCTCCACTTT

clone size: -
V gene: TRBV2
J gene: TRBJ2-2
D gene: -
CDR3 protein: CASKLSGVWAGELFF
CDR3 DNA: TGTGCCAGCAAGTTATCAGGGGTTTGGGCCGGGGAGCTGTTTTTT

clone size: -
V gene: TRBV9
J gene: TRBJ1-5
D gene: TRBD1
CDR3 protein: CASSQGQGNQPQHF
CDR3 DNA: TGTGCCAGCAGCCAAGGACAGGGCAATCAGCCCCAGCATTTT

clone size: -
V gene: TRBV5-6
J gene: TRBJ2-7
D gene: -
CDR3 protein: CASSLVQFEQYF
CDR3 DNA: TGTGCCAGCAGCTTGGTGCAATTCGAGCAGTACTTC

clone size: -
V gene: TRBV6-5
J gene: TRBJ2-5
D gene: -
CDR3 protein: CASRDTGGGETQYF
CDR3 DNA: TGTGCCAGCAGAGACACAGGGGGGGGAGAGACCCAGTACTTC

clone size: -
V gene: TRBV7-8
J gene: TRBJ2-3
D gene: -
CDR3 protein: CASSLGVVRSFTAQYF
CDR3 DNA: TGTGCCAGCAGCTTAGGTGTTGTACGGAGCTTCACAGCGCAGTATTTT

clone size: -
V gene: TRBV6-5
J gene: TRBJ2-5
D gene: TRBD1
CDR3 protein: CASSTTGGETQYF
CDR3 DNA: TGTGCCAGCAGTACTACAGGGGGGGAGACCCAGTACTTC

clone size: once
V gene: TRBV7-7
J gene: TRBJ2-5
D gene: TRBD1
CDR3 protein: CASSRTGFIGETQYF
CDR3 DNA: TGTGCCAGCAGCAGGACAGGGTTTATTGGAGAGACCCAGTACTTC

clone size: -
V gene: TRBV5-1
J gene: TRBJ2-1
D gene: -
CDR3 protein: CASSVVLHGPHNEQFF
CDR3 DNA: TGCGCCAGCAGTGTAGTTCTCCATGGACCGCACAATGAGCAGTTCTTC

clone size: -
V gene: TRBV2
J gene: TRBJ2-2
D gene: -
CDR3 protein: CASVPQEGSVELFF
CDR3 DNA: TGTGCCAGCGTCCCCCAGGAGGGGTCGGTGGAGCTGTTTTTT

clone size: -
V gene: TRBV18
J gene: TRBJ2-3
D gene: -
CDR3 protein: CASSPKYFSDTQYF
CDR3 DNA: TGTGCCAGCTCACCAAAATATTTCTCCGATACGCAGTATTTT

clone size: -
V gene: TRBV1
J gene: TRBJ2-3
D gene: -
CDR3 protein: CTSSQAGGITSTDTQYF
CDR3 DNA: TGCACCAGCAGCCAGGCCGGGGGGATTACTAGCACAGATACGCAGTATTTT

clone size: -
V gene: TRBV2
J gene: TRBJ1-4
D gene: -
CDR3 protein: CASSEGGTNNEKLFF
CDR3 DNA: TGTGCCAGCAGTGAAGGTGGGACAAATAATGAAAAACTGTTTTTT

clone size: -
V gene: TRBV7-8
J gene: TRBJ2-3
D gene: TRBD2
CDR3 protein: CASSLGAGGGTQYF
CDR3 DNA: TGTGCCAGCAGCTTAGGAGCGGGGGGAGGTACGCAGTATTTT

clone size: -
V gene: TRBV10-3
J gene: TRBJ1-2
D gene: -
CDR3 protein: CAISGPGGSSRIYGYTF
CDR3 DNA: TGTGCCATCAGTGGCCCGGGAGGTAGCTCTCGTATCTATGGCTACACCTTC

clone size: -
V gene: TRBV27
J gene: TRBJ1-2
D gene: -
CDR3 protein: CASSRRTPNYGYTF
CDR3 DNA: TGTGCCAGCAGCCGCAGGACACCTAACTATGGCTACACCTTC

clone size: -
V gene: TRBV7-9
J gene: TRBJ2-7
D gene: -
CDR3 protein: CASSPGQFLSYEQYF
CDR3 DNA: TGTGCCAGCAGCCCGGGACAATTTCTCTCCTACGAGCAGTACTTC